This T cell receptor (beta chain) originates from a study of shared clonotypes between healthy human individuals. Study-wide background: Three plates were used per donor for CD4 naive, three for CD4 memory, two for CD8 naive and one for CD8 memory. General study findings and limits: A few donors held about 5% of naive CD4 clonotypes in common. Sorted-subset sequencing was shown by rarefaction to be incomplete despite large depth. Clonotypes shared by all four donors outscored non-shared clonotypes in generation probability.

TCRdb keeps only in-frame clones here, not all; method: immunoSEQ multiplex PCR. Here the sample spans fewer than 2.5 million clones, over 85% being singletons. Worth noting for this clone: Its cognate antigen is unknown. The sample contains more than one DNA sequence encoding this CDR3.

The length of the CDR3 is 14 residues. Germline assignment: CDR1 SGHRS and CDR2 YFSETQ. V lost 4 bases and J lost 4, with 12 bases in between. Material for sequencing was naive CD4+ T cells from PBMCs. Specified subset: CD45RA+ positively selected. The sequence was collected from a man younger than 35 in good health. Some clones in this sample may be carry-over from other donors' samples. The V call is TRBV5-1, the J call TRBJ2-1, with D uncertain. CDR3 sequence (DNA): TGCGCCAGCAGCCTGAGATCGGATTACAATGAGCAGTTCTTC. Protein: CASSLRSDYNEQFF. The full variable domain, in which reference TRBV5-1 and TRBJ2-1 provide the parts outside the CDR3, is KAGVTQTPRYLIKTRGQQVTLSCSPISGHRSVSWYQQTPGQGLQFLFEYFSETQRNKGNFPGRFSGRQFSNSRSEMNVSTLELGDSALYLCASSLRSDYNEQFFGPGTRLTVL.